The rows below give T cell receptor beta chains drawn from one sample of a study of control samples from healthy donors and cancer patients. The repertoire was sequenced with immunoSEQ multiplex PCR; TCRdb's copy has only in-frame clones and lacks some. The sample lists around 99,000 clones, roughly nine tenths occurring once. The sample taken for sequencing was blood. The receptors originated from a human donor in good health. The donor label of this sample is uncertain. CDR3s include the opening cysteine and the closing phenylalanine or tryptophan. D genes are given only for firm matches. Only part of the rows carry a size: once, few, many, or a class if the clone is expanded.

DNA,CDR3,V,D,J,size
TGTGCCAGCAGAAAACAAGTATCTTTGGATGGCTACGAGCAGTACTTC,CASRKQVSLDGYEQYF,TRBV11-2,-,TRBJ2-7,-
TGTGCCAGCAGTTACGGGGGGGCGGCTCAGCCCCAGCATTTT,CASSYGGAAQPQHF,TRBV6-5,-,TRBJ1-5,-
TGTGCCAGCAGTGAGGACACTTCGTTGGGCGAGCAGTACTTC,CASSEDTSLGEQYF,TRBV6-1,-,TRBJ2-7,once
TGTGCCAGCAGTTTATACAGGGGGGAGACCCAGTACTTC,CASSLYRGETQYF,TRBV27,TRBD1,TRBJ2-5,-
TGTGCCACCGATTCTGGAAGTACCGGGGAGCTGTTTTTT,CATDSGSTGELFF,TRBV24-1,-,TRBJ2-2,-
TGTGCCAGCAGTCAGGGGATAGGCAATCAGCCCCAGCATTTT,CASSQGIGNQPQHF,TRBV28,-,TRBJ1-5,-
TGTGCCAGCATGTGGGCGGGGGGGCAGATCTACAATGAGCAGTTCTTC,CASMWAGGQIYNEQFF,TRBV27,TRBD2,TRBJ2-1,once
TGTGCCAGCAGTGTGACAGGGCCAACTAATGAAAAACTGTTTTTT,CASSVTGPTNEKLFF,TRBV25-1,TRBD1,TRBJ1-4,-
TGTGCCAGCAGCCAAGATATTTGGGAGGACCCGAACACTGAAGCTTTCTTT,CASSQDIWEDPNTEAFF,TRBV3-1/TRBV3-2,-,TRBJ1-1,-
TGCGCCAGCAGCCGGACGGGGGTTCCGGGTCACACCGGGGAGCTGTTTTTT,CASSRTGVPGHTGELFF,TRBV5-1,-,TRBJ2-2,-
TGTGCCAGCAGCAAAGAGACAGGGGGCTTAAGCTACACCTTC,CASSKETGGLSYTF,TRBV5-4,TRBD1,TRBJ1-2,-
TGCGCCAGCATGAGGGAAGAGGGTGAAAAACTGTTTTTT,CASMREEGEKLFF,TRBV5-1,-,TRBJ1-4,-
TGTGCCAGCAGCCAACCCCTAGCGGGCCCATTTGATACGCAGTATTTT,CASSQPLAGPFDTQYF,TRBV7-9,TRBD2,TRBJ2-3,-
TGCGCCAGCAGCGTACCCGGGACTACAAACAATGAGCAGTTCTTC,CASSVPGTTNNEQFF,TRBV5-1,TRBD2,TRBJ2-1,-
TGTGCCACCCAATCCCCAGGGTTGTCGGGGAGAAGGGCCCAGTACTTC,CATQSPGLSGRRAQYF,TRBV28,-,TRBJ2-5,-
TGTGCCAGCAGCCCACAGGTTGAAGCTTTCTTT,CASSPQVEAFF,TRBV12-3/TRBV12-4,-,TRBJ1-1,once
TGTGCCAGCAGTGACGCCCGGGGCAATTTAAGCGGCACCGGGGAGCTGTTTTTT,CASSDARGNLSGTGELFF,TRBV25-1,-,TRBJ2-2,-
TGTGCCAGCAGCTTGGTCACGACCCTCCTCTCTGGGGCCAACGTCCTGACTTTC,CASSLVTTLLSGANVLTF,TRBV5-6,-,TRBJ2-6,-
TGCAGCGCACATCGAGGGTACGAGCAGTACTTC,CSAHRGYEQYF,TRBV29-1,-,TRBJ2-7,-
TGTGCCAGCAGCCGCCGGGCCTATGGCTACACCTTC,CASSRRAYGYTF,TRBV3-1/TRBV3-2,-,TRBJ1-2,few
TGCGCCAGCAGTCAAAATGGACCGGATGGCTACACCTTC,CASSQNGPDGYTF,TRBV23-1,-,TRBJ1-2,-
TGTGCCTGCCTTACAGATACGCAGTATTTT,CACLTDTQYF,TRBV30,-,TRBJ2-3,-
TGTGCCAGCAGTTTATCTTCTGGAAACACCATATATTTT,CASSLSSGNTIYF,TRBV12-3/TRBV12-4,-,TRBJ1-3,-
TGCGCCAGCAGCCAAGAACAGGGACCCTACAATGAGCAGTTCTTC,CASSQEQGPYNEQFF,TRBV4-1,-,TRBJ2-1,-
TGTGCCAGCATGTTGCGGGACACCGGGGAGCTGTTTTTT,CASMLRDTGELFF,TRBV9,-,TRBJ2-2,-
TGTGCCAGCAGCACTAGGGACAGGGATAGCACAGATACGCAGTATTTT,CASSTRDRDSTDTQYF,TRBV5-6,TRBD1,TRBJ2-3,-
TGTGCCAGCAGCAAACAGGAGAATAATCAGCCCCAGCATTTT,CASSKQENNQPQHF,TRBV21-1,-,TRBJ1-5,-
TGTGCCAGCAGGTTTTTCGCAGATACGCAGTATTTT,CASRFFADTQYF,TRBV6-5,-,TRBJ2-3,-
TGTGCCAGCAGTGTCGGGGCCGCCTACAATGAGCAGTTCTTC,CASSVGAAYNEQFF,TRBV25-1,-,TRBJ2-1,-
TGTGCCAGCAGCCAAGAGATTCGAGTCGACACAGATACGCAGTATTTT,CASSQEIRVDTDTQYF,TRBV4-2,-,TRBJ2-3,-
TGTGCCAGCAGTGACTCGAACAGGGGTCCTAACTATGGCTACACCTTC,CASSDSNRGPNYGYTF,TRBV6-4,TRBD1,TRBJ1-2,once
TGTGCCAGTTCCCCCGGGACAGGGCCTTCCTATGGCTACACCTTC,CASSPGTGPSYGYTF,TRBV19,TRBD1,TRBJ1-2,-
TGCGCCAGCAGCCAAGATATGCGGGGCGGGTCACCCCTCCACTTT,CASSQDMRGGSPLHF,TRBV4-3,-,TRBJ1-6,-
TGTGCCAGCAGTTACCAGACAGTCCGAACTGAAGCTTTCTTT,CASSYQTVRTEAFF,TRBV28,-,TRBJ1-1,-
TGTGCCAGCAGACGCGGGGCCACAGATACGCAGTATTTT,CASRRGATDTQYF,TRBV27,-,TRBJ2-3,-
TGCGCCACCCGGGGGCGGGACTCACTCCTGGGAGAGACCCAGTACTTC,CATRGRDSLLGETQYF,TRBV24-1,-,TRBJ2-5,-
TGTGCCAGCAGCTTGACGGGGACGCCTCTTTACATTCAGTACTTC,CASSLTGTPLYIQYF,TRBV5-6,-,TRBJ2-4,once
TGTGCCAGCAGCATGACAGGGGTTTCTCCAGATACGCAGTATTTT,CASSMTGVSPDTQYF,TRBV5-6,TRBD1,TRBJ2-3,-
TGTGCCAGCAGAGAGTCCGGGACAGGGGGCGGTGGCTACACCTTC,CASRESGTGGGGYTF,TRBV6-5,TRBD1,TRBJ1-2,-
TGTGCCAGCAGTATAACCCACCTAAGCTCAAACGGGGTCTTC,CASSITHLSSNGVF,TRBV2,-,TRBJ1-2,-
TGTGCCAGCTCAAGGACAGGGGACAATCAGCCCCAGCATTTT,CASSRTGDNQPQHF,TRBV25-1,TRBD1,TRBJ1-5,-
TGTGCCAGCAGCCCCCAGCGGGGGGCGAGGGATACGCAGTATTTT,CASSPQRGARDTQYF,TRBV3-1/TRBV3-2,TRBD2,TRBJ2-3,-
TGTGCCAGCAGACACAGGGGCTCCTACGAGCAGTACTTC,CASRHRGSYEQYF,TRBV7-8,TRBD1,TRBJ2-7,-
TGTGCCAGCAGCCCGATGACTAGCGGGGGGGCCTATGAGCAGTTCTTC,CASSPMTSGGAYEQFF,TRBV7-9,TRBD2,TRBJ2-1,-